Listed below are T cell receptor beta chains from one sample, sequenced in a study of shared clonotypes between healthy human individuals. The table came from immunoSEQ multiplex PCR; TCRdb's copy has only in-frame clones and leaves some out. The sample carries some 2,000,000 clones, approximately 94% recorded once. Sequenced: naive CD8+ T cells sorted from blood. The receptors stem from a man aged 18 to 29 in good health. The CDR3 runs from the conserved cysteine through the conserved F or W. A D gene is named only where the DNA matches it firmly. Clone size, where shown, is once, few, many, or a class for clones that have expanded.

v_call,j_call,cdr3_length,d_call,clone_size,cdr3_aa,cdr3_nt
TRBV27,TRBJ1-6,17,TRBD1,.,CASSSLTGGIYNSPLHF,TGTGCCAGCAGTTCCTTGACAGGGGGCATCTATAATTCACCCCTCCACTTT
TRBV29-1,TRBJ2-5,16,.,.,CSVNPYRETFWETQYF,TGCAGCGTGAACCCATACCGGGAGACATTCTGGGAGACCCAGTACTTC
TRBV27,TRBJ1-6,14,.,once,CASSLVFLESPLHF,TGTGCCAGCAGTTTAGTGTTCCTTGAGTCACCCCTCCACTTT
TRBV30,TRBJ1-1,13,.,.,CAWSDTQNTEAFF,TGTGCCTGGAGTGACACACAGAACACTGAAGCTTTCTTT
TRBV4-3,TRBJ1-4,16,.,.,CASSRESRGANEKLFF,TGCGCCAGCAGCCGAGAAAGTCGGGGAGCTAATGAAAAACTGTTTTTT
TRBV25-1,TRBJ1-5,12,.,.,CASSSRGQPQHF,TGTGCCAGCAGTTCAAGGGGGCAGCCCCAGCATTTT
TRBV7-9,TRBJ1-1,14,.,few,CASSPQAVNTEAFF,TGTGCCAGCAGCCCCCAGGCCGTGAACACTGAAGCTTTCTTT
TRBV10-3,TRBJ2-7,13,.,once,CACLRLPEYEQYF,TGTGCCTGCCTAAGGCTGCCCGAGTACGAGCAGTACTTC
TRBV10-2,TRBJ2-3,14,.,once,CASSEFTGTDTQYF,TGCGCCAGCAGTGAGTTTACCGGGACAGATACGCAGTATTTT
TRBV7-8,TRBJ2-7,16,TRBD1,.,CASSWRQGPSGGEQYF,TGTGCCAGCAGCTGGAGACAGGGGCCCTCCGGTGGGGAGCAGTACTTC
TRBV11-2,TRBJ2-7,12,.,.,CASSLDRDEQYF,TGTGCCAGCAGCTTAGATAGGGACGAGCAGTACTTC
TRBV7-9,TRBJ1-2,16,TRBD1,.,CASSSDRGLSNYGYTF,TGTGCCAGCAGCTCGGACAGGGGGCTCTCTAACTATGGCTACACCTTC
TRBV15,TRBJ1-1,14,TRBD1,.,CATAGGGENTEAFF,TGTGCCACCGCAGGGGGCGGGGAGAACACTGAAGCTTTCTTT
TRBV7-9,TRBJ2-1,18,TRBD2,.,CASSSGLAGLNSYNEQFF,TGTGCCAGCAGTTCCGGACTAGCGGGGTTAAACTCCTACAATGAGCAGTTCTTC
TRBV4-3,TRBJ2-1,14,.,.,CASSQRGAGDEQFF,TGCGCCAGCAGCCAACGGGGGGCGGGAGATGAGCAGTTCTTC
TRBV4-3,TRBJ2-7,15,.,.,CASSQDRQGPYEQYF,TGCGCCAGCAGCCAAGATCGTCAGGGCCCCTACGAGCAGTACTTC
TRBV2,TRBJ2-2,15,TRBD1,.,CASSEAGGVAGELFF,TGTGCCAGCAGTGAGGCAGGGGGCGTAGCCGGGGAGCTGTTTTTT
TRBV9,TRBJ2-2,13,.,.,CASSVEISGELFF,TGTGCCAGCAGCGTAGAAATTTCCGGGGAGCTGTTTTTT
TRBV5-1,TRBJ1-2,14,.,.,CASSLSQANYGYTF,TGCGCCAGCAGCTTGTCACAGGCTAACTATGGCTACACCTTC
TRBV11-2,TRBJ2-7,15,TRBD2,once,CASSLAGGLSYEQYF,TGTGCCAGCAGCCTAGCGGGGGGACTCTCCTACGAGCAGTACTTC
TRBV30,TRBJ1-2,15,.,.,CAWSRLRRYDYGYTF,TGTGCCTGGAGTCGGTTACGGAGGTATGACTATGGCTACACCTTC
TRBV19,TRBJ1-2,14,.,.,CASSIPGWDYGYTF,TGTGCCAGTAGTATCCCAGGGTGGGACTATGGCTACACCTTC
TRBV4-3,TRBJ2-3,18,TRBD2,.,CASSQDTSGSIGTDTQYF,TGCGCCAGCAGCCAAGATACTAGCGGGAGTATTGGCACAGATACGCAGTATTTT
TRBV30,TRBJ2-7,15,.,.,CAWSNSGLSSYEQYF,TGTGCCTGGAGTAATAGCGGATTAAGCTCCTACGAGCAGTACTTC
TRBV11-2,TRBJ2-4,15,.,.,CASSPTGLLKNIQYF,TGTGCCAGCAGCCCTACAGGGTTACTAAAAAACATTCAGTACTTC
TRBV7-9,TRBJ1-2,15,TRBD1,.,CASSLVGSGQDGYTF,TGTGCCAGCAGCTTAGTGGGTTCCGGACAGGATGGCTACACCTTC
TRBV4-1,TRBJ1-1,16,.,.,CASSQEVGAENTEAFF,TGCGCCAGCAGCCAAGAGGTGGGGGCAGAGAACACTGAAGCTTTCTTT
TRBV4-1,TRBJ1-2,13,TRBD1,.,CASSLQGAYGYTF,TGCGCCAGCAGCCTTCAGGGGGCCTATGGCTACACCTTC
TRBV7-8,TRBJ1-1,15,.,.,CASSLGHPGGGPAFF,TGTGCCAGCAGCCTTGGACATCCCGGAGGGGGACCGGCTTTCTTT
TRBV6-1,TRBJ2-3,16,TRBD1,once,CASSGRTGTRTDTQYF,TGTGCCAGCAGTGGAAGGACAGGGACAAGAACAGATACGCAGTATTTT
TRBV9,TRBJ1-4,14,TRBD1,once,CASSVGQGSEKLFF,TGTGCCAGCAGCGTTGGACAGGGGTCTGAAAAACTGTTTTTT
TRBV5-1,TRBJ2-7,15,TRBD2,.,CASSLEAAGRYEQYF,TGCGCCAGCAGCTTGGAGGCAGCGGGAAGGTACGAGCAGTACTTC
TRBV4-2,TRBJ2-1,14,TRBD2,few,CASSQTGTSYEQFF,TGTGCCAGCAGCCAGACCGGGACTAGCTATGAGCAGTTCTTC
TRBV27,TRBJ2-7,17,TRBD1,.,CASSSGTGTPGSYEQYF,TGTGCCAGCAGTTCAGGGACAGGAACCCCCGGCTCCTACGAGCAGTACTTC
TRBV5-6,TRBJ1-1,11,.,once,CASSLLDEAFF,TGTGCCAGCAGCTTGTTAGATGAAGCTTTCTTT
TRBV28,TRBJ2-7,14,.,once,CASSLQGTPFEQYF,TGTGCCAGCAGTTTACAGGGGACCCCCTTCGAGCAGTACTTC
TRBV7-9,TRBJ2-2,11,.,.,CASSLGGEVFF,TGTGCCAGCAGCTTGGGGGGAGAGGTGTTTTTT
TRBV11-2,TRBJ2-7,13,TRBD1,.,CASSRQGKHEQYF,TGTGCCAGCAGCCGACAGGGTAAACACGAGCAGTACTTC
TRBV27,TRBJ2-2,14,.,.,CASSPMGDTGELFF,TGTGCCAGCAGTCCAATGGGGGACACCGGGGAGCTGTTTTTT
TRBV27,TRBJ2-7,17,TRBD1,.,CASSSQNPGQWGYEQYF,TGTGCCAGCAGTTCCCAAAACCCGGGACAGTGGGGCTACGAGCAGTACTTC
TRBV9,TRBJ2-1,15,TRBD2,.,CASSVELAGGHEQFF,TGTGCCAGCAGCGTAGAACTAGCGGGGGGGCATGAGCAGTTCTTC
TRBV30,TRBJ2-4,12,TRBD1,.,CAWGTGENIQYF,TGTGCCTGGGGGACAGGGGAAAACATTCAGTACTTC
TRBV6-5,TRBJ1-5,13,TRBD1,.,CASSKDRAQPQHF,TGTGCCAGCAGCAAAGACAGGGCACAGCCCCAGCATTTT
TRBV27,TRBJ2-3,15,.,once,CASSSNYESTDTQYF,TGTGCCAGCAGTTCTAATTACGAGAGCACAGATACGCAGTATTTT
TRBV20-1,TRBJ1-2,8,.,.,CSVDSGDF,TGCAGTGTCGATTCGGGGGACTTC
TRBV19,TRBJ1-1,15,.,.,CASSIDLGTLWGAFF,TGTGCCAGTAGTATAGATCTGGGGACCCTTTGGGGAGCTTTCTTT
TRBV5-1,TRBJ2-7,13,.,.,CASSLNYKQEQYF,TGCGCCAGCAGCCTGAACTACAAGCAGGAGCAGTACTTC
TRBV6-1,TRBJ2-7,15,TRBD1,.,CASSITGTVYYEQYF,TGTGCCAGCAGTATAACCGGGACAGTTTACTACGAGCAGTACTTC
TRBV9,TRBJ2-5,14,.,.,CASSPHGGQETQYF,TGTGCCAGCAGCCCACATGGGGGGCAAGAGACCCAGTACTTC